Listed below are T cell receptor beta chains from one sample, sequenced in a study of post-analysis software for immune sequencing data. TCRdb re-derived calls from the PCR reads in MiXCR, one entry per CDR3 protein. The sample has about half a million distinct CDR3 sequences, roughly 34% seen once; the top ten hold roughly 6%. Sequenced material: blood. The receptors were gathered from a girl under 18 with multiple sclerosis. The CDR3 runs from the conserved cysteine through the conserved F or W. The D gene is left open where the match is weak. Size is stated for part of the rows, as once, few or many counts, or as a class when the clone is expanded.

d_call j_call clone_size v_call cdr3_nt cdr3_aa
TRBD2 TRBJ2-1 - TRBV2 TGTGCCAGCAGCCCGGGACTAGCGGGGATACATGAGCAGTTCTTC CASSPGLAGIHEQFF
TRBD2 TRBJ2-3 - TRBV5-1 TGCGCCAGCAGACTAGCGGGGGAAAACACAGATACGCAGTATTTT CASRLAGENTDTQYF
TRBD1 TRBJ1-5 - TRBV6-1 TGTGCCAGCACCCCTTGGGGACAGGGCGGCAATCAGCCCCAGCATTTT CASTPWGQGGNQPQHF
- TRBJ1-2 few TRBV6-1 TGTGCCAGCGGATGGAGCCATGGCTACACCTTC CASGWSHGYTF
- TRBJ2-7 few TRBV5-1 TGCGCCAGCAGCTTGGCGCAGGGGGGCGAGCAGTACTTC CASSLAQGGEQYF
- TRBJ2-2 few TRBV5-1 TGCGCCAGCAAGGACGGGGAGTACACCGGGGAGCTGTTTTTT CASKDGEYTGELFF
TRBD1 TRBJ1-4 - TRBV28 TGTGCCAGCAGCCCACCACAGGGGGGGAGTGAAAAACTGTTTTTT CASSPPQGGSEKLFF
- TRBJ1-6 few TRBV25-1 TGTGCCAGCAGGGCCAGGTCCTATAATTCACCCCTCCACTTT CASRARSYNSPLHF
TRBD2 TRBJ2-1 few TRBV5-1 TGCGCCAGCAGCTTGGAGCGGGGGACGGATGAGCAGTTCTTC CASSLERGTDEQFF
- TRBJ2-4 few TRBV5-1 TGCGCCAGCAGCTTGGGTCCGGATGCATGGGAAAACATTCAGTACTTC CASSLGPDAWENIQYF
- TRBJ1-2 - TRBV14 TGTGCCAGCAGCCAAGAAGGGGGTCGTACCTATGGCTACACCTTC CASSQEGGRTYGYTF
TRBD2 TRBJ2-1 few TRBV4-2 TGTGCCAGCAGCCAAGGAGCGGGGGGTCACAATGAGCAGTTCTTC CASSQGAGGHNEQFF
TRBD1 TRBJ2-3 few TRBV7-8 TGTGCCAGCAGCTTGACAGGGGGCTACACAGATACGCAGTATTTT CASSLTGGYTDTQYF
- TRBJ1-4 few TRBV12-3/TRBV12-4 TGTGCCAGCAGTTTAGACGGTGACGGTAATGAAAAACTGTTTTTT CASSLDGDGNEKLFF
- TRBJ2-5 few TRBV7-7 TGTGCCAGCAGCTTAAGGACACGCCAAGAGACCCAGTACTTC CASSLRTRQETQYF
- TRBJ2-3 - TRBV7-9 TGTGCCAGCCTCGTAACAGGGTATGGCACAGATACGCAGTATTTT CASLVTGYGTDTQYF
TRBD2 TRBJ2-3 - TRBV9 TGTGCCAGCAGCGTTCCTAGCGGGGGGTACACAGATACGCAGTATTTT CASSVPSGGYTDTQYF
- TRBJ1-1 - TRBV10-1 TGCGCCAGCAGTGAGAACATGAACACTGAAGCTTTCTTT CASSENMNTEAFF
- TRBJ1-6 - TRBV12-3/TRBV12-4 TGTGCCAGCAGTCCCCGTGGAGGGAATTCACCCCTCCACTTT CASSPRGGNSPLHF
- TRBJ2-5 few TRBV25-1 TGTGCCAGCAGTGAATGGGATACGGGGACCCAGTACTTC CASSEWDTGTQYF
TRBD1 TRBJ1-5 few TRBV20-1 TGCAGTGCTAGACCAACCGGGACAGCCGGTTTTGGTGGTCAGCCCCAGCATTTT CSARPTGTAGFGGQPQHF
TRBD2 TRBJ2-1 - TRBV7-3 TGTGCCAGCAGCTTAAGAGCGGGGAGGGGACTAGATTACAATGAGCAGTTCTTC CASSLRAGRGLDYNEQFF
TRBD1 TRBJ2-7 few TRBV7-6 TGTGCCAGCAGCTTGGACAGGGTTTCCTACGAGCAGTACTTC CASSLDRVSYEQYF
TRBD1 TRBJ2-7 many TRBV20-1 TGCAGTGCTATTCCCGGGACAGCTTACGAGCAGTACTTC CSAIPGTAYEQYF
- TRBJ2-5 - TRBV29-1 TGCAGCGTTAATGGTGGGATCCAAGAGACCCAGTACTTC CSVNGGIQETQYF
- TRBJ2-5 few TRBV6-6 TGTGCCAGCAATCGACAGGTCCAAGAGACCCAGTACTTC CASNRQVQETQYF
TRBD2 TRBJ2-1 - TRBV5-1 TGCGCCAGCAGCTCCGGTATCGGGGGGGCACGCGGGGATGAGCAGTTCTTC CASSSGIGGARGDEQFF
- TRBJ2-5 - TRBV5-1 TGCGCCAGCAGCCAAGCTGGGCCAGCCGGCGGGACCCAGTACTTC CASSQAGPAGGTQYF
TRBD1 TRBJ1-2 few TRBV6-5 TGTGCCAGCAGTTACTCGGACAGGGCTTACTATGGCTACACCTTC CASSYSDRAYYGYTF
- TRBJ2-7 few TRBV2 TGTGCCAGCAGTTTTCTTACACCCTACGAGCAGTACTTC CASSFLTPYEQYF
TRBD1 TRBJ1-1 - TRBV4-1 TGCGCCAGCAGCCATATGGGACAGGGACTGTTTGAAGCTTTCTTT CASSHMGQGLFEAFF
- TRBJ2-1 - TRBV5-1 TGCGCCAGCAGCTTCAGTTCCGGGGCAGGGGTGGTATTGGAGCAGTTCTTC CASSFSSGAGVVLEQFF
TRBD2 TRBJ2-7 few TRBV6-5 TGTGCCAGCAGTTACAGTCCAGCGGGGTTCAACGAGCAGTACTTC CASSYSPAGFNEQYF
- TRBJ1-2 - TRBV20-1 TGCAGTGCCAGATGGGGGGGCGCAGACTATGGCTACACCTTC CSARWGGADYGYTF
- TRBJ1-1 - TRBV12-3/TRBV12-4 TGTGCCACCGGGTTTGGCACAGTTGAAGCTTTCTTT CATGFGTVEAFF
- TRBJ2-6 few TRBV7-2 TGTGCCAGCAGTCTAGGTCAGAACGTCCTGACTTTC CASSLGQNVLTF
- TRBJ1-4 - TRBV10-1 TGCGCCACCCCTCGGGGGGCGAGGGATAAACTGTTTTTT CATPRGARDKLFF
- TRBJ1-1 few TRBV29-1 TGCAGCGCATCGGGCGTGGGGAACACTGAAGCTTTCTTT CSASGVGNTEAFF
TRBD2 TRBJ2-5 many TRBV10-3 TGTGCCATCAGTGAGTCCGGGGGGCAAGAGACCCAGTACTTC CAISESGGQETQYF
TRBD2 TRBJ2-5 once TRBV29-1 TGCAGCGTTGGGCTAGCGGGAACTTACAATGAGCAGTACTTC CSVGLAGTYNEQYF
TRBD1 TRBJ1-2 few TRBV20-1 TGCAGTGCTAAACGGACAGGGGGCGATGGCTACACCTTC CSAKRTGGDGYTF
- TRBJ1-1 - TRBV29-1 TGCAGCGTTGACAATCGGCAGGGAGGGACTGAAGCTTTCTTT CSVDNRQGGTEAFF
- TRBJ1-1 few TRBV29-1 TGCAGCGTTGAACAGAACACTGAAGCTTTCTTT CSVEQNTEAFF
TRBD1 TRBJ1-5 - TRBV12-3/TRBV12-4 TGTGCCAGCAATTCAGGGGGAAATCAACCCCAGCATTTT CASNSGGNQPQHF
- TRBJ2-5 - TRBV12-3/TRBV12-4 TGTGCCAGCAGTTTATATGGGGGAGGCCAAGAGACCCAGTACTTC CASSLYGGGQETQYF
TRBD1 TRBJ2-7 few TRBV7-8 TGTGCCAGCAGCTCCGCCGGGACAGGCTACGAGCAGTACTTC CASSSAGTGYEQYF
TRBD2 TRBJ2-1 - TRBV7-8 TGTGCCAGCAGCTTAGCGCTAATGTTGACTAGCGGGGGCATTGGTCAGCATGAGCAGTTCTTC CASSLALMLTSGGIGQHEQFF
- TRBJ1-1 few TRBV5-1 TGCGCCAGCAGCTCGGACTTGCGTAAAAACACTGAAGCTTTCTTT CASSSDLRKNTEAFF
- TRBJ1-2 - TRBV20-1 TGCAGTGCTAGGGAGACAGAGAACTATGGCTACACCTTC CSARETENYGYTF
- TRBJ2-3 - TRBV6-5 TGTGCCAGCTCAAGGGGAGGCGGACCCACAGATACGCAGTATTTT CASSRGGGPTDTQYF
- TRBJ1-2 few TRBV5-5 TGTGCCAGCAGCCTGGTGGGCGTTGGCGGATTCTATGGCTACACCTTC CASSLVGVGGFYGYTF
TRBD2 TRBJ2-5 few TRBV20-1 TGCAGTGCTAGCCTAGGGACTAGCGGAGAGACCCAGTACTTC CSASLGTSGETQYF